Below are 28 T cell receptor beta chains sequenced from a single sample in a study of vaccination and CD4 T cells after COVID-19. MiXCR, run by TCRdb on the PCR reads, gives a single entry per CDR3 protein. There are about 19,000 distinct CDR3 sequences in the sample; 60% occur only once, and more than 0.95% lies in the top ten. Sequenced here: CD4+ T cells from blood, sampled after SARS-CoV-2 vaccination. These receptors came from a human donor who had recovered from COVID-19.

Regarding this clonotype: Since no conserved phenylalanine or tryptophan closes the CDR3, a read error is the likely cause. The chain employs TRBV20-1 and TRBJ1-2; the D gene is possibly TRBD1 (5 bases). The V gene lost 3 bases and the J gene lost 2 bases, with 13 bases spanning the gap. Germline V gives CDR1 DFQATT, CDR2 SNEGSKA (reference sequence). The CDR3 is made up of 14 amino acids. This CDR3 reads CSASDRLTNYGYTL. The CDR3 DNA is TGCAGTGCTAGTGACAGACTTACCAACTATGGCTACACCCTC.

This clonotype counts as medium-sized. The chain links TRBV20-1 to TRBJ1-6; maybe TRBD1 (5 bases). This CDR3 spans 18 amino acids. V was clipped by 2 bases and J by 4 bases, with 21 bases between them. Looked up from germline, CDR1 is DFQATT and CDR2 is SNEGSKA (reference sequence). CDR3 coding DNA: TGCAGTGCTAGACGACCCCGAGCAGGGCCACCTTATAATTCACCCCTCCACTTT. It specifies CSARRPRAGPPYNSPLHF.

The rearrangement links TRBV7-3 to TRBJ1-2; 8 nucleotides agree with TRBD1. V was pared by 4 bases and J by 7 bases, with 11 bases of the junction left unmatched. The CDR3 contains 15 residues. Germline V gene lookup returns CDR1 SGHTA and CDR2 FQGTGA. CDR3 sequence reads: CASSWAPDRDGGYTF. CDR3 nucleotides: TGTGCCAGCAGCTGGGCTCCGGACAGGGATGGTGGCTACACCTTC.

The chain links TRBV14 to TRBJ2-5; possible D gene TRBD2, 5 bases. V was trimmed by 4 bases and J by 7 bases, leaving 10 bases between them. Germline V CDR1 and CDR2: SGHDN, FVKESK. The CDR3 loop spans 12 amino acids. This chain's CDR3 is CASSLDRGTQYF. The CDR3 DNA sequence: TGTGCCAGCAGCCTTGACCGGGGGACCCAGTACTTC.

The V and J genes are TRBV20-1 and TRBJ1-2; D is undetermined. V was pared by 0 bases and J by 0 bases, with 11 bases between. The germline gives CDR1 DFQATT, CDR2 SNEGSKA (reference sequence). The CDR3 has 15 amino acids. The CDR3 region is CSARDHGSSNYGYTF. In nucleotides, the CDR3 is TGCAGTGCTAGAGACCACGGAAGCTCTAACTATGGCTACACCTTC.

The chain employs TRBV20-1 and TRBJ2-2; D not resolved. Germline V CDR1 and CDR2: DFQATT, SNEGSKA (reference sequence). The CDR3 extends over 15 amino acids. The germline V and J ends were trimmed by 0 bases and 5 bases, with 13 bases remaining between them. DNA for the CDR3: TGCAGTGCTAGAGATTTTAGGACCTCAACCGGGGAGCTGTTTTTT. This codes for CSARDFRTSTGELFF.

The V and J genes are TRBV7-9 and TRBJ1-1; tentatively, D is TRBD1 (5 bases). The germline gives CDR1 SEHNR, CDR2 FQNEAQ (reference sequence). The CDR3 has 14 amino acids. V lost 3 bases, J lost 1 base, and 9 bases lay in between. The chain's CDR3 is CASSFTGTNTEAFF. CDR3 sequence (DNA): TGTGCCAGCAGCTTTACCGGGACGAACACTGAAGCTTTCTTT.

The chain recombines TRBV19 with TRBJ1-2; a possible D gene is TRBD1 (5 bases). The V gene's germline CDR1 is LNHDA and CDR2 SQIVND (reference sequence). The CDR3 loop spans 15 amino acids. V lost 2 bases and J 4 bases, leaving 14 bases between the germline ends. CDR3 region: CASSISVGGGYGYTF. CDR3 DNA sequence: TGTGCCAGTAGTATATCGGTTGGGGGTGGCTATGGCTACACCTTC.

This chain connects TRBV28 to TRBJ2-4; 11 nucleotides line up with TRBD1. V was clipped by 4 bases and J by 7 bases; unmatched bases: 12. The CDR3 runs to 17 residues. CDR1 is MDHEN and CDR2 is SYDVKM in the germline V gene. This CDR3 is CASSSHTGTGGNNIQYF. The CDR3 DNA is TGTGCCAGCAGTTCCCACACCGGGACAGGGGGTAATAACATTCAGTACTTC.

This clonotype was seen a single time. At one of its ends the junction is not consistent with the germline gene, which may arise from a read error. V usage is TRBV7-7 and J usage is TRBJ2-5; D remains ambiguous. The CDR3 loop spans 14 amino acids. Germline V gene lookup returns CDR1 SSHAT and CDR2 FNYEAQ (reference sequence). The CDR3 sequence is CASSLGGQVETQYF. In DNA, the CDR3 is TGTGCTAGCAGCTTAGGTGGCCAGGTCGAGACCCAGTACTTC.

This clonotype appeared a few times. The V call is TRBV6-5, the J call TRBJ1-6; 9 positions agree with TRBD1. Germline values: CDR1 MNHEY, CDR2 SVGAGI. J was trimmed by 9 bases and V by 0 bases; bases with no gene match: 3. This CDR3 contains 15 residues. The CDR3 sequence: CASSYSPDRGSPLHF. The CDR3 DNA sequence: TGTGCCAGCAGTTACTCCCCGGACAGGGGTTCACCCCTCCACTTT.

The table lists this clonotype with a few counts. V and J are TRBV2 and TRBJ1-5, with D unclear. This CDR3 spans 14 amino acids. The ends were cut back, 1 base at V and 9 bases at J, with 13 bases in the middle. From germline, CDR1 is SNHLY and CDR2 FYNNEI. Written as DNA, the CDR3 is TGTGCCAGCAGTGAAGAGGCCGGGCCTCTGCCCCAGCATTTT. Amino acids: CASSEEAGPLPQHF.

This chain uses TRBV6-1 with TRBJ2-2, with D unclear. This CDR3 has 12 residues. CDR1 and CDR2 (germline): MNHNS, SASEGT. Deletions cut 6 bases from V and 4 bases from J, with 6 bases between. The CDR3 loop is CASSRGTGELFF. The CDR3 bases are TGTGCCAGCAGCCGTGGCACCGGGGAGCTGTTTTTT.

V and J are TRBV27 and TRBJ2-5; D is undetermined. V dropped 0 bases and J dropped 2 bases, with 7 bases sitting between them. The CDR3 runs to 14 residues. CDR1 is MNHEY and CDR2 is SMNVEV in the germline V gene (reference sequence). CDR3 sequence: CASSLSRRQETQYF. The CDR3 DNA follows: TGTGCCAGCAGTTTATCGAGGAGACAAGAGACCCAGTACTTC.

This clonotype came up a few times. V and J are TRBV20-1 and TRBJ2-7, with D possibly called TRBD1 or TRBD2 (5 bases each). The V gene's germline CDR1 is DFQATT and CDR2 SNEGSKA (reference sequence). With 6 bases removed from V and 3 bases from J, the gap between germline ends came to 12 bases. This CDR3 is built from 12 residues. The CDR3 loop is CSAWDPHYEQYF. The CDR3 nucleotides are TGCAGTGCCTGGGACCCTCACTACGAGCAGTACTTC.

This clonotype was counted between two and nine times. The chain carries TRBV6-1 and TRBJ2-4; 7 bases are a match to TRBD1. Germline-derived CDR1 and CDR2 are MNHNS and SASEGT. V lost 5 bases and J lost 8; bases outside the gene matches: 15. This CDR3 contains 16 residues. The CDR3 loop is CASSQFSTGAWDIQYF. CDR3 nucleotide sequence: TGTGCCAGCAGTCAATTCAGTACAGGGGCATGGGACATTCAGTACTTC.

The chain employs TRBV14 and TRBJ2-5; 12 bases are shared with TRBD2. CDR1 is SGHDN, CDR2 FVKESK, per germline. Trimming at V came to 4 bases and at J to 5 bases, leaving 5 bases not matched to a gene. This CDR3 is built from 15 residues. In DNA, the CDR3 is TGTGCCAGCAGCCGCGGACTAGCGGGAACGGAGACCCAGTACTTC. It is translated as CASSRGLAGTETQYF.

V gene TRBV28 combines with J gene TRBJ1-1; D is perhaps TRBD1 (6 bases). Per germline, CDR1 MDHEN and CDR2 SYDVKM. V was shortened by 9 bases and J by 0 bases, with 20 bases between the two germline ends. The CDR3 length is 16 residues. CDR3 in amino acids: CASTLKGVLLNTEAFF. The CDR3 DNA sequence: TGTGCCAGTACATTGAAGGGGGTTCTACTGAACACTGAAGCTTTCTTT.

This chain links TRBV7-6 with TRBJ2-7, with 8 bases that match TRBD2. The length of the CDR3 is 16 residues. Germline-derived CDR1 and CDR2 are SGHVS and FNYEAQ. The trim removed 1 base at V and 5 bases at J, leaving 10 bases unmatched. The CDR3 DNA sequence: TGTGCCAGCAGCTTAGAAGAAACTAGCGGACCAGACGAGCAGTACTTC. Translated: CASSLEETSGPDEQYF.

This clonotype occurred a few times. It is unclear where the CDR3 begins or ends on the DNA, so no DNA is shown, and the CDR3 is as TCRdb lists it. The chain joins TRBV7-5 to TRBJ2-1; no check of the table's D call, TRBD2, against the DNA was made. TRBV7-5 is deemed a pseudogene. Inclusive of both ends, the CDR3 amounts to 17 amino acids. CDR3 loop: CISVPEAGLAGVHEQFF.

The chain recombines TRBV19 with TRBJ2-1, with D possibly being TRBD2 (6 bases). V was clipped by 2 bases and J by 0 bases, with 14 bases between them. The CDR3 covers 17 residues. Per germline, CDR1 LNHDA and CDR2 SQIVND (reference sequence). The CDR3 sequence: CASSISPPGGSYNEQFF. For the CDR3, the DNA is TGTGCCAGTAGTATATCCCCCCCCGGGGGCTCCTACAATGAGCAGTTCTTC.

V gene TRBV28 combines with J gene TRBJ2-2; TRBD2 is a possible D gene (5 bases). V was cut by 5 bases and J by 6 bases, with 13 bases left in between. This CDR3 comprises 14 residues. From germline, CDR1 is MDHEN and CDR2 SYDVKM. The CDR3 is CASSPPGRPGELFF. CDR3 nucleotide sequence: TGTGCCAGCAGTCCCCCGGGGAGACCCGGGGAGCTGTTTTTT.

J is TRBJ1-5 and V is TRBV28, with 11 bases fitting TRBD1. The junction had 9 bases not matched to a gene; V was cut back by 7 bases and J by 7 bases. Looked up from germline, CDR1 is MDHEN and CDR2 is SYDVKM. This CDR3 has 15 residues. This chain's CDR3 is CASNPGTGGRQPQHF. CDR3 nucleotides: TGTGCCAGCAATCCTGGGACAGGGGGTAGACAGCCCCAGCATTTT.

This clonotype was seen a handful of times. The genes are TRBV6-1 and TRBJ1-6; D uncertain. V was cut by 4 bases and J by 7 bases, with 8 bases left in between. The CDR3 spans 13 residues. From germline, CDR1 is MNHNS and CDR2 SASEGT. The CDR3 DNA follows: TGTGCCAGCAGTGCTACAGAAAATTCACCCCTCCACTTT. This sequence encodes CASSATENSPLHF.

This chain links TRBV7-8 with TRBJ2-3; D possibly uses TRBD1 or TRBD2 (5 bases each). Per germline, CDR1 SGHVS and CDR2 FQNEAQ. The CDR3 runs 15 residues. Trimming left V 4 bases short and J 4 bases short, with 15 bases between. The CDR3 DNA sequence: TGTGCCAGCAGCTGGGGTGGGGGAGTTTCAGATACGCAGTATTTT. Residues: CASSWGGGVSDTQYF.

This chain joins TRBV10-3 and TRBJ1-4; TRBD1 matches at 8 bases. The CDR3 loop spans 14 amino acids. After removal of 5 bases from V and 8 bases from J, the junction contained 7 bases not matched to a gene. Germline V lookup: CDR1 ENHRY, CDR2 SYGVKD. CDR3 protein: CAISPAGTGEKLFF. The CDR3 DNA is TGTGCCATCAGTCCTGCCGGGACAGGAGAAAAACTGTTTTTT.

This clonotype came up a few times. V usage is TRBV15 and J usage is TRBJ2-1; weak D call: TRBD1 (6 bases). The V gene's germline CDR1 is LNHNV and CDR2 YYDKDF (reference sequence). Trimming stripped 1 base from V and 6 bases from J, with 19 bases between. The CDR3 is made up of 17 amino acids. The CDR3 sequence is CATSRGSHRVFANEQFF. Here the CDR3 DNA reads TGTGCCACCAGCAGAGGATCCCACAGGGTATTCGCCAATGAGCAGTTCTTC.

V and J are TRBV5-4 and TRBJ1-1, with D perhaps TRBD1 (6 bases). The CDR3 extends over 15 amino acids. V lost 0 bases and J 0 bases, leaving 9 bases between the germline ends. Germline lookup yields CDR1 SGHNT and CDR2 YYREEE (reference sequence). The CDR3 here is CASSLAGAMNTEAFF. The DNA of the CDR3 is TGTGCCAGCAGCTTGGCGGGGGCGATGAACACTGAAGCTTTCTTT.